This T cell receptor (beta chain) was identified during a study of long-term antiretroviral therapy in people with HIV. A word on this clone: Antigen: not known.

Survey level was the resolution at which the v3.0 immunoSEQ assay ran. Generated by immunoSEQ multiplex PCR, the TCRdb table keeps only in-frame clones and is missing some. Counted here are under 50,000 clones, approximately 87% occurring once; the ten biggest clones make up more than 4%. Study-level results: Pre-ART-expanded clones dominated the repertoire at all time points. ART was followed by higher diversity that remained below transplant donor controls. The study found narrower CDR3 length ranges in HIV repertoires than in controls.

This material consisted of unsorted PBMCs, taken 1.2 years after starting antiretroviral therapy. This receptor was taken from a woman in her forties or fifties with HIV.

In DNA form, the CDR3 reads TGTGCCAGCAGTGCGAAATCCGGACAGGGACTATATGGCTACACCTTC. Amino acid sequence: CASSAKSGQGLYGYTF. The chain combines TRBV6-1 with TRBJ1-2, with 8 bases that match TRBD1. CDR1 is MNHNS and CDR2 is SASEGT in the germline V gene. The CDR3 is 16 residues long. Trimming at V came to 4 bases and at J to 5 bases, leaving 12 bases not matched to a gene.